This T cell receptor (beta chain) is drawn from a study of breast tumors, draining lymph nodes, adjacent tissues. The germline V gene has CDR1 SGHTS and CDR2 YDEGEE. This CDR3 has 15 residues. The ends lost 3 bases at V and 9 bases at J; junction bases unmatched: 3. Samples came from axillary lymph nodes draining the breast cancer. This clonotype was seen at least ten times. TCRdb reprocessed the multiplex PCR reads via MiXCR and lists one record per CDR3 protein. The repertoire includes approximately 89,000 distinct CDR3 sequences, more than 25% of them detected once, and 7.5% to 10% sits in the top ten.

The sequence derives from a female donor with breast cancer. Some clones in this sample may be carry-over from other donors' samples. The chain combines TRBV5-8 with TRBJ2-1; 16 nucleotides agree with TRBD2. Sample: axillary lymph node tissue. CDR3 sequence reads: CASSSGLAGGLEQFF. CDR3 coding DNA: TGTGCCAGCAGCTCGGGACTAGCGGGAGGGCTTGAGCAGTTCTTC.